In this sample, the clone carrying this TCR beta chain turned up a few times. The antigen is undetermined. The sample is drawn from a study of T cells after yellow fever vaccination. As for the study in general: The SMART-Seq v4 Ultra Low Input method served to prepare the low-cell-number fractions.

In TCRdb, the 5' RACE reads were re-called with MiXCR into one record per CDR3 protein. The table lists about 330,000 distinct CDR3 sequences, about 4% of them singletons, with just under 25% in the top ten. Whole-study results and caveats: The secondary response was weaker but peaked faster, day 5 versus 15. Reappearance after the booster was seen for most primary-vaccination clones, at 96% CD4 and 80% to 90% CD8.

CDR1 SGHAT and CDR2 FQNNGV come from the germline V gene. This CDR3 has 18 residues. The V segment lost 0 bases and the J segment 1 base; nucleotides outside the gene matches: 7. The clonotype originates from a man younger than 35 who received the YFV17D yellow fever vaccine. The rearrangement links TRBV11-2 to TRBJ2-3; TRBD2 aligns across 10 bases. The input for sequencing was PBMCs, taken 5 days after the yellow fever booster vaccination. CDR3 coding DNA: TGTGCCAGCAGCTTAGATCCCCCCGGGACTAGCGGCACAGATACGCAGTATTTT. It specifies CASSLDPPGTSGTDTQYF.